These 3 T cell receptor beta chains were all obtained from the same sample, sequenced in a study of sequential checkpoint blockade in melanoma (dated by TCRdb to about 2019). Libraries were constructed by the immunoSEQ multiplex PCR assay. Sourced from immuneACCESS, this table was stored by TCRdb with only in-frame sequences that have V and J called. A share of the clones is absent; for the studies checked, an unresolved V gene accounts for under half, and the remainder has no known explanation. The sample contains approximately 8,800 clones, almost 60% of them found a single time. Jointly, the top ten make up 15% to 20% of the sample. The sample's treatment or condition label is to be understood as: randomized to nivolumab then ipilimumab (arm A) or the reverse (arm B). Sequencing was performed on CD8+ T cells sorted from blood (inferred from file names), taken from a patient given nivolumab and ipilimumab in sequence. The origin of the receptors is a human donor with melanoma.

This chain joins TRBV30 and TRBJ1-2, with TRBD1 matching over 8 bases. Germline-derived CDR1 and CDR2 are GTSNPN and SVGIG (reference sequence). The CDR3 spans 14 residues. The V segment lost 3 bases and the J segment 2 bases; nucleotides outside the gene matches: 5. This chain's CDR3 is CAWRGGQENYGYTF. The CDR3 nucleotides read TGTGCCTGGAGGGGGGGACAGGAGAACTATGGCTACACCTTC.

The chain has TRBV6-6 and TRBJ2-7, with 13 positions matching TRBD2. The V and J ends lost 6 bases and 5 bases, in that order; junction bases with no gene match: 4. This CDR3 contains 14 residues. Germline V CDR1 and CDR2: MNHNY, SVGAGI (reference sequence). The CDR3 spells CASRLAGGRNEQYF. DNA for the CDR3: TGTGCCAGCAGACTAGCGGGGGGGAGAAACGAGCAGTACTTC.

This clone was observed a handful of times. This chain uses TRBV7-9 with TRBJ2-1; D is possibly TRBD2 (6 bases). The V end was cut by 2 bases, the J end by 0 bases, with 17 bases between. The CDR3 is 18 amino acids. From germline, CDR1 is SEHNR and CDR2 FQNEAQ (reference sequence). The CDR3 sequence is CASSLFQAGQGSYNEQFF. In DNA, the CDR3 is TGTGCCAGCAGCTTATTCCAAGCGGGCCAGGGCTCCTACAATGAGCAGTTCTTC. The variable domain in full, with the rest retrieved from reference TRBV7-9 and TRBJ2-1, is DTGVSQNPRHKITKRGQNVTFRCDPISEHNRLYWYRQTLGQGPEFLTYFQNEAQLEKSRLLSDRFSAERPKGSFSTLEIQRTEQGDSAMYLCASSLFQAGQGSYNEQFFGPGTRLTVL.